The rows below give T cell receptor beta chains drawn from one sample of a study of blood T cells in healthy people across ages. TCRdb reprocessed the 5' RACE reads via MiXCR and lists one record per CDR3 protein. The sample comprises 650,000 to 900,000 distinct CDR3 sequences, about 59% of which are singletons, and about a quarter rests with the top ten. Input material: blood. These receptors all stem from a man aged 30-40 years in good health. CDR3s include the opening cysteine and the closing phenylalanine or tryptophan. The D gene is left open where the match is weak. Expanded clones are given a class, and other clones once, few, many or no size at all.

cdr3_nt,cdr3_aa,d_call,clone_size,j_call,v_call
TGCAGTGCTAGTGTCGTAGGAGCAGATACGCAGTATTTT,CSASVVGADTQYF,NA,NA,TRBJ2-3,TRBV20-1
TGTGCCAGCAATTTGGGGGCGTCCAATCAGCCCCAGCATTTT,CASNLGASNQPQHF,NA,NA,TRBJ1-5,TRBV28
TGCAGTGCTAGCTCCGGACTTCACTACGAGCAGTACTTC,CSASSGLHYEQYF,NA,NA,TRBJ2-7,TRBV20-1
TGTGCCAGCCGTGAGCCGCGGGGTCCCACAGATACGCAGTATTTT,CASREPRGPTDTQYF,NA,NA,TRBJ2-3,TRBV7-9
TGTGCCAGCAGCCAAGTAGTAGGGGACGAGCAGTACTTC,CASSQVVGDEQYF,NA,NA,TRBJ2-7,TRBV14
TGTGCCAGCTCACCACGGGCGAACCAAGAGACCCAGTACTTC,CASSPRANQETQYF,NA,NA,TRBJ2-5,TRBV18
TGTGCCAGCAGCTTTAGACAGGGGTACCACGAGCAGTACTTC,CASSFRQGYHEQYF,TRBD1,NA,TRBJ2-7,TRBV5-5
TGCAGTGCCCGGGGGCCCCACAGAGCCTATGGCTACACCTTC,CSARGPHRAYGYTF,NA,NA,TRBJ1-2,TRBV20-1
TGTGCCATCCTGGGGGGACGCTCCTACAATGAGCAGTACTTC,CAILGGRSYNEQYF,NA,NA,TRBJ2-7,TRBV10-3
TGCGCCAGCAGCCAAGACGGGGGGTGGTCCTACAATGAGCAGTTCTTC,CASSQDGGWSYNEQFF,TRBD2,NA,TRBJ2-1,TRBV4-3
TGTGCCAGCAGTCCCCTAGGGGATGATACGCAGTATTTT,CASSPLGDDTQYF,NA,NA,TRBJ2-3,TRBV27
TGTGCCAGCAGCCAGGCCGGACAGGCACCGACTGAAGCTTTCTTT,CASSQAGQAPTEAFF,TRBD1,NA,TRBJ1-1,TRBV7-9
TGTGCCAGCAGTAGTGACAGTTATAACGTCGATGAGCAGTACTTC,CASSSDSYNVDEQYF,NA,NA,TRBJ2-5,TRBV12-3/TRBV12-4
TGCAGTGCTACGTTGCACACTTTAAATGGCTACACCTTC,CSATLHTLNGYTF,NA,NA,TRBJ1-2,TRBV20-1
TGTGCCAGCAGTTCCCTGAAACAACACACTGAAGCTTTCTTT,CASSSLKQHTEAFF,NA,NA,TRBJ1-1,TRBV28
TGTGCCAGCAGCCACCCCCACGACGAGCAGTACTTC,CASSHPHDEQYF,NA,NA,TRBJ2-7,TRBV4-2
TGTGCCAGCAGCACACCGGGAGAGACCCAGTACTTC,CASSTPGETQYF,NA,NA,TRBJ2-5,TRBV3-1
TGTGCCAGCACCCTGGGGGTTACGCAGTATTTT,CASTLGVTQYF,NA,NA,TRBJ2-3,TRBV12-3/TRBV12-4
TGTGCCAGCAGTTTCTTGACAGGAGGCGGGAACATTCAGTACTTC,CASSFLTGGGNIQYF,NA,NA,TRBJ2-4,TRBV6-1
TGTGCCAGCAGAGCCGGGACGTCTCTATTGTATTTT,CASRAGTSLLYF,NA,NA,TRBJ2-3,TRBV9
TGTGCCAGCAGCCAAGACGGAGGGGATGGCTACACCTTC,CASSQDGGDGYTF,NA,NA,TRBJ1-2,TRBV14
TGTGCCAGCCGCATGGTACAGACCTACAATGAGCAGTTCTTC,CASRMVQTYNEQFF,NA,NA,TRBJ2-1,TRBV27
TGTGCCAGCAGTTTCATTATTCTCGAGGGCTACACCTTC,CASSFIILEGYTF,NA,NA,TRBJ1-2,TRBV12-3/TRBV12-4
TGCAGTGCTAGATGGGGGGACACTGAAGCTTTCTTT,CSARWGDTEAFF,NA,NA,TRBJ1-1,TRBV20-1
TGTGCCAGCGCCAGGGACACTAATGAAAAACTGTTTTTT,CASARDTNEKLFF,NA,NA,TRBJ1-4,TRBV6-5
TGTGCCACCAGCAGAGAATCAGGGGCGAACGAGCAGTACTTC,CATSRESGANEQYF,NA,NA,TRBJ2-7,TRBV15
TGTGCCACCAGTGATCCGGGACAGGGGGCTTGGGAGCAGTACTTC,CATSDPGQGAWEQYF,TRBD1,NA,TRBJ2-4,TRBV24-1
TGTGCCAGCTCACCAGGGCAGCCCGGAGATACGCAGTATTTT,CASSPGQPGDTQYF,NA,NA,TRBJ2-3,TRBV18
TGTGCCAGCAGCCAAGGTATTGCAAGGTCCACAGATACGCAGTATTTT,CASSQGIARSTDTQYF,NA,NA,TRBJ2-3,TRBV3-1
TGCGCCAGCAGCAATTACCCTGACAGGGCAGATACGCAGTATTTT,CASSNYPDRADTQYF,TRBD1,NA,TRBJ2-3,TRBV4-3
TGCGCCAGCAGCCAAGATATTTCGGTGCCAGTTCAGTACTTC,CASSQDISVPVQYF,NA,NA,TRBJ2-4,TRBV4-3
TGTGCCAGCAGTACAGGGTTCCCTGGGGCCAACGTCCTGACTTTC,CASSTGFPGANVLTF,NA,NA,TRBJ2-6,TRBV6-5
TGTGCCATCAGTGAGCGAAGGAGCTCCGGAAACACCATATATTTT,CAISERRSSGNTIYF,NA,NA,TRBJ1-3,TRBV10-3
TGTGCCAGCAGTATTGATGGCAATCAGCCCCAGCATTTT,CASSIDGNQPQHF,NA,NA,TRBJ1-5,TRBV7-9
TGTGCCAGCATGCAGGACGGGTACAATGAGCAGTACTTC,CASMQDGYNEQYF,NA,NA,TRBJ2-5,TRBV4-2
TGCGCCAGCAGCCAAGAAGGGCTTAATGAAAAACTGTTTTTT,CASSQEGLNEKLFF,NA,NA,TRBJ1-4,TRBV4-3
TGCAGTGCCAGGAGTGGGACCCTTAGCTCCTACGAGCAGTACTTC,CSARSGTLSSYEQYF,NA,NA,TRBJ2-7,TRBV20-1
TGTGCCAGCAGCTTACAGGGGGCTCACTATGGCTACACCTTC,CASSLQGAHYGYTF,TRBD1,NA,TRBJ1-2,TRBV7-2
TGTGCCAGCGGTAACGACGGGGACGGAAGATACAATGAGCAGTTCTTC,CASGNDGDGRYNEQFF,NA,few,TRBJ2-1,TRBV6-5
TGTGCCAGCAGCGGAGACGGGACAGGGGCAGATACGCAGTATTTT,CASSGDGTGADTQYF,TRBD1,NA,TRBJ2-3,TRBV9
TGTGCCAGCAGATATCTAGGGGGCCCCAATCAGCCCCAGCATTTT,CASRYLGGPNQPQHF,TRBD1,NA,TRBJ1-5,TRBV6-2/TRBV6-3
TGTGCCAGCAGCTTATCCAGGCCTTATGGCTACACCTTC,CASSLSRPYGYTF,NA,few,TRBJ1-2,TRBV7-2
TGTGCCTGGGGTACCGGGACGGAAGAGACCCAGTACTTC,CAWGTGTEETQYF,NA,NA,TRBJ2-5,TRBV30
TGTGCCAGCAGTCAAATCAGGGGTAGGGACACTGAAGCTTTCTTT,CASSQIRGRDTEAFF,NA,NA,TRBJ1-1,TRBV27
TGCGCCAGCAGCCAAGAGGCCTACAGGGGTAACTATGGCTACACCTTC,CASSQEAYRGNYGYTF,TRBD1,NA,TRBJ1-2,TRBV4-1
TGTGCCAGCAGTTACTCGGACAGAAGTTCCTACGGGCAGTACTTC,CASSYSDRSSYGQYF,NA,NA,TRBJ2-7,TRBV6-5
TGTGCCAGCAGCTTAATCTTAGGGGCGGGGGAGACCCAGTACTTC,CASSLILGAGETQYF,NA,NA,TRBJ2-5,TRBV7-9
TGTGCCAGCAGTGATTGGGGAGGGGCTTTCGACTATGGCTACACCTTC,CASSDWGGAFDYGYTF,NA,NA,TRBJ1-2,TRBV25-1
TGCAGTGCTATATATGGGGCCGAGAATCAGCCCCAGCATTTT,CSAIYGAENQPQHF,NA,NA,TRBJ1-5,TRBV20-1